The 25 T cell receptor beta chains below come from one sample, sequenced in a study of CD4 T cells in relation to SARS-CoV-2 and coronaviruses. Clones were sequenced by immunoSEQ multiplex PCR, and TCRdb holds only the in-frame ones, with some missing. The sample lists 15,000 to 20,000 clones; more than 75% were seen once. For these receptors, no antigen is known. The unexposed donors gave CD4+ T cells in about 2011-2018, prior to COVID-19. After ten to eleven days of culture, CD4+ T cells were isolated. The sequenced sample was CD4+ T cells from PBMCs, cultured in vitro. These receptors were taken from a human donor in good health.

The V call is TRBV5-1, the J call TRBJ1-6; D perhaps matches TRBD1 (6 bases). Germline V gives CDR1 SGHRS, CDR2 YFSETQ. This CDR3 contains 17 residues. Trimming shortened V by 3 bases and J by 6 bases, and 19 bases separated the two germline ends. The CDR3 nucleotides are TGCGCCAGCAGCTGTGCATACTTGACAGGTATTAATTCACCCCTCCACTTT. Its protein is CASSCAYLTGINSPLHF.

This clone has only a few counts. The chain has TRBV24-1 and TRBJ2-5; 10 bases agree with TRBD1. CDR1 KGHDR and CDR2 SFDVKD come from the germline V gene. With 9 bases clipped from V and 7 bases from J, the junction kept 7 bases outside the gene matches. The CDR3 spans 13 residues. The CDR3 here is CATSDRGSGTQYF. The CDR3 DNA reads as TGTGCCACCTCGGACAGGGGGAGCGGGACCCAGTACTTC.

The CDR3 region is CASSPVETRLNTEAFF. The CDR3 coding sequence is TGTGCCAGCAGCCCCGTAGAGACAAGGCTGAACACTGAAGCTTTCTTT. The V call is TRBV9, the J call TRBJ1-1, with D uncertain. Trimming took 4 bases from V and 0 from J, leaving 16 bases between them. Germline-derived CDR1 and CDR2 are SGDLS and YYNGEE. The CDR3 sequence is 16 residues long.

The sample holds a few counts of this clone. CDR3 in amino acids: CASTARTGVEAFF. CDR3 DNA: TGTGCCAGCACCGCTAGGACAGGGGTTGAAGCTTTCTTT. This sequence joins TRBV12-3 or TRBV12-4 and TRBJ1-1, with 9 bases fitting TRBD1. CDR3 size: 13 residues. The J segment lost 7 bases and the V segment lost 7 bases, leaving 7 bases of the junction unmatched.

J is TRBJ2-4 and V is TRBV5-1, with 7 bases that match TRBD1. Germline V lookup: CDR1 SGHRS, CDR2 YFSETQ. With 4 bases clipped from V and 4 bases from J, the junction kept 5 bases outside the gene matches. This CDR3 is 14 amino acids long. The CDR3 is CASSPTGEKNIQYF. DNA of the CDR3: TGCGCCAGCAGCCCTACAGGGGAAAAAAACATTCAGTACTTC. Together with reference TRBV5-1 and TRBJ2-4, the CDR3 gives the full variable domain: KAGVTQTPRYLIKTRGQQVTLSCSPISGHRSVSWYQQTPGQGLQFLFEYFSETQRNKGNFPGRFSGRQFSNSRSEMNVSTLELGDSALYLCASSPTGEKNIQYFGAGTRLSVL.

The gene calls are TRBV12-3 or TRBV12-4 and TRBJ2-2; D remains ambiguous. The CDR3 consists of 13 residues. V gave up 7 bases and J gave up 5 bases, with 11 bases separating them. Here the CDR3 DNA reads TGTGCCAGCACTCAAAGGCGGACCGGGGAGCTGTTTTTT. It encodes CASTQRRTGELFF.

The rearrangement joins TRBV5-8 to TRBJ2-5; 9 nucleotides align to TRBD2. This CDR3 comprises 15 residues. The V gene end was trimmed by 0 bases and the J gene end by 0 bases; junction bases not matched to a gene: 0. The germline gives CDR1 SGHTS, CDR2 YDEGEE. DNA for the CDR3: TGTGCCAGCAGCTTGGGACTAGCGGACCAAGAGACCCAGTACTTC. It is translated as CASSLGLADQETQYF.

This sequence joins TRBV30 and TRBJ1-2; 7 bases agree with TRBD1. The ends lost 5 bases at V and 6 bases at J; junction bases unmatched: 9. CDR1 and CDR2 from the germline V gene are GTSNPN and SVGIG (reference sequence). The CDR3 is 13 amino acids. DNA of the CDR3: TGTGCCTGGCGGGCAGGGGGAGTGGATGGCTACACCTTC. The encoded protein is CAWRAGGVDGYTF.

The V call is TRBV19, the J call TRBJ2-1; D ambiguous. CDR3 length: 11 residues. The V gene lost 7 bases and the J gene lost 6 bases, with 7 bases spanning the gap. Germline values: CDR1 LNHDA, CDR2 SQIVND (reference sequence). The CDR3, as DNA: TGTGCCAGTACGAGAGGCAATGAGCAGTTCTTC. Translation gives CASTRGNEQFF.

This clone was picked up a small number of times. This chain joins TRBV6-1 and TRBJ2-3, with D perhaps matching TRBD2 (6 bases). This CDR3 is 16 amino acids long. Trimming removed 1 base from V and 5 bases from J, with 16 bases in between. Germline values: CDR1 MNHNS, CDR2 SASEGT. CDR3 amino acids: CASSEEGLLPRDTQYF. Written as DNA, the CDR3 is TGTGCCAGCAGTGAAGAGGGACTCCTTCCGAGAGATACGCAGTATTTT.

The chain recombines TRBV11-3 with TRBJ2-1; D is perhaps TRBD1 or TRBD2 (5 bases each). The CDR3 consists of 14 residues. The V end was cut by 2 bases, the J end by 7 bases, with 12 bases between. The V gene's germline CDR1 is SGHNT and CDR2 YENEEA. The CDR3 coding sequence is TGTGCCAGCAGCTTAAACGGGGCCACGAATGAGCAGTTCTTC. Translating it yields CASSLNGATNEQFF.

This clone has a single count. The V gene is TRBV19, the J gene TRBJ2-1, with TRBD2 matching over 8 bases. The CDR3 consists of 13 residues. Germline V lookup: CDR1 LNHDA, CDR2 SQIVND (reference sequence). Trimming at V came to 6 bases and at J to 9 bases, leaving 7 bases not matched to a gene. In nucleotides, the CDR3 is TGTGCCAGTAGCCCGGGGACTAGTGTTGAGCAGTTCTTC. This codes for CASSPGTSVEQFF.

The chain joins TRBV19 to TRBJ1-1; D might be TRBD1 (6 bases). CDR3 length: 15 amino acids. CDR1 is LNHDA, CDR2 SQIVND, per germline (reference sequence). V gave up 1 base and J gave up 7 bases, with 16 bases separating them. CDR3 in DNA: TGTGCCAGTAGTATAGGGCCGGGGGCAATTGGTGAAGCTTTCTTT. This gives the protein CASSIGPGAIGEAFF.

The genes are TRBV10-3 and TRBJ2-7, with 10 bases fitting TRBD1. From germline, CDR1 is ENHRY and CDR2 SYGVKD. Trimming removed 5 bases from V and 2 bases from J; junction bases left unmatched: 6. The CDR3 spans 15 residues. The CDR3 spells CAISPRQGAAYEQYF. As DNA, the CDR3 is TGTGCCATCAGTCCCAGACAGGGGGCCGCCTACGAGCAGTACTTC.

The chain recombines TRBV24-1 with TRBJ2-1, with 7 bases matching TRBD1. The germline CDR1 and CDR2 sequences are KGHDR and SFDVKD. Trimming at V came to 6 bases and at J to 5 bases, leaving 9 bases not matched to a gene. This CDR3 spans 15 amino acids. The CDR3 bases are TGTGCCACCAGTAAGGGGGCACGGTTGGACAATGAGCAGTTCTTC. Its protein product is CATSKGARLDNEQFF.

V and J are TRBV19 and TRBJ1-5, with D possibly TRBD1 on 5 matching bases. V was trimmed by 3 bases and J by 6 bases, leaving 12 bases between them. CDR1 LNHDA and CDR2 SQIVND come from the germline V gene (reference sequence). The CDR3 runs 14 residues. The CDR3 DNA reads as TGTGCCAGTAGTATTGGGCAGGGAGGTCAGCCCCAGCATTTT. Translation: CASSIGQGGQPQHF.

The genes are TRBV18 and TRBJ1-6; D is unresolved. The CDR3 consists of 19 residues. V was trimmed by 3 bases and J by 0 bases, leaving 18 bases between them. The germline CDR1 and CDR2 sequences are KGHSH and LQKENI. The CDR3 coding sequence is TGTGCCAGCTCACCCCACGCAGCAGGTTCGAGCTCCTATAATTCACCCCTCCACTTT. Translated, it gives CASSPHAAGSSSYNSPLHF. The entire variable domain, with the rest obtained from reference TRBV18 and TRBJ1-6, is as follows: NAGVMQNPRHLVRRRGQEARLRCSPMKGHSHVYWYRQLPEEGLKFMVYLQKENIIDESGMPKERFSAEFPKEGPSILRIQQVVRGDSAAYFCASSPHAAGSSSYNSPLHFGNGTRLTVT.

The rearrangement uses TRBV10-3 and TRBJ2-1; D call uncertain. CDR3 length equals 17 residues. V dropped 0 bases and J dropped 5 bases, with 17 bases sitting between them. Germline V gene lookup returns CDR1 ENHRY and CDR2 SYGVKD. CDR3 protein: CAISESVVSPNDNEQFF. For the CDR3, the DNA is TGTGCCATCAGTGAGTCTGTCGTCTCCCCAAATGACAATGAGCAGTTCTTC.

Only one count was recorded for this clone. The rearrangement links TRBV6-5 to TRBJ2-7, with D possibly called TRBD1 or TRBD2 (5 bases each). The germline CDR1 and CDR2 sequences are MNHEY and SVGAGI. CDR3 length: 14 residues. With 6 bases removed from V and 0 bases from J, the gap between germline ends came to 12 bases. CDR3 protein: CASSPGRTSYEQYF. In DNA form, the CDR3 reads TGTGCCAGCAGCCCGGGACGGACCTCCTACGAGCAGTACTTC.

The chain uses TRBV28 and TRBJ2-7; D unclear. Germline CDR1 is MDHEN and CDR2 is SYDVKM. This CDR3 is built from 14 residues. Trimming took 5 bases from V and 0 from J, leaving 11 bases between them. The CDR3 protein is CASSTPQGSYEQYF. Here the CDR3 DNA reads TGTGCCAGCAGTACTCCCCAAGGCTCCTACGAGCAGTACTTC.

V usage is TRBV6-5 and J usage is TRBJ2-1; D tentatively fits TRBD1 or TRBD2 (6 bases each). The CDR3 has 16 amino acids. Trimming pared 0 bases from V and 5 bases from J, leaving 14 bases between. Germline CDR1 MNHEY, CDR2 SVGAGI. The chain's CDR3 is CASSYSFWGADNEQFF. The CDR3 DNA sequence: TGTGCCAGCAGTTACTCTTTTTGGGGGGCGGACAATGAGCAGTTCTTC.

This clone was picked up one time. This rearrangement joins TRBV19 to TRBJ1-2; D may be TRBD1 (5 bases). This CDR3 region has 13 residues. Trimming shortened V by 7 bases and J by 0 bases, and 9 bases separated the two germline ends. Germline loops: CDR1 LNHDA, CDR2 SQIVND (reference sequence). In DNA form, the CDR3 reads TGTGCCAGTACCCGGGACGCTAACTATGGCTACACCTTC. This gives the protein CASTRDANYGYTF.

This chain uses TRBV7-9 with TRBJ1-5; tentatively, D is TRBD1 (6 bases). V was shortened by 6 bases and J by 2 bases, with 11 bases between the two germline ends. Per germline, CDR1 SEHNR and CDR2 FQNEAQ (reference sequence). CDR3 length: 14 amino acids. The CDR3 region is CASSIQGGNQPQHF. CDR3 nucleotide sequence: TGTGCCAGCAGTATACAGGGAGGCAATCAGCCCCAGCATTTT.

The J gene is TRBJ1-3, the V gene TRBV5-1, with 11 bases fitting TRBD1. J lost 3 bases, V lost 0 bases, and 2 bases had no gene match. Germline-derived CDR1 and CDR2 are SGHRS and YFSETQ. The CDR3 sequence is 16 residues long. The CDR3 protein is CASSLAGTGGGNTIYF. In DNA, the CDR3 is TGCGCCAGCAGCTTGGCCGGGACAGGGGGTGGAAACACCATATATTTT.

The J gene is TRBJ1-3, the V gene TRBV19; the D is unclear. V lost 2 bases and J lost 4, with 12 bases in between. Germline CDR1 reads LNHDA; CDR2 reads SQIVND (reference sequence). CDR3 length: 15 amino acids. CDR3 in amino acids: CASSISGNSGNTIYF. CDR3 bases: TGTGCCAGTAGTATAAGCGGGAACAGCGGAAACACCATATATTTT.